These 14 T cell receptor beta chains came from one sample sequenced in a study of shared T cell receptors in the human thymus. Measured with immunoSEQ multiplex PCR; TCRdb has only the in-frame clones, and not every one. The table records under 450,000 clones, around 93% of them present only once. The sample comprised thymocytes. The receptors were gathered from a human donor.

This chain connects TRBV29-1 to TRBJ2-1; 10 nucleotides align to TRBD1. V was clipped by 4 bases and J by 14 bases; unmatched bases: 8. The CDR3 is 12 residues long. Germline V gene lookup returns CDR1 SQVTM and CDR2 ANQGSEA. The CDR3 reads CSVVFWGQGKFF. The DNA of the CDR3 is TGCAGCGTTGTCTTCTGGGGACAGGGGAAGTTCTTC.

The chain links TRBV7-9 to TRBJ2-3; D is perhaps TRBD1 or TRBD2 (5 bases each). V lost 8 bases, J lost 3 bases, and 15 bases lay in between. From germline, CDR1 is SEHNR and CDR2 FQNEAQ (reference sequence). This CDR3 is built from 14 residues. The CDR3 coding sequence is TGTGCCAGCCCCGGGGCCTGGGGAACAGATACGCAGTATTTT. This sequence encodes CASPGAWGTDTQYF.

The V gene is TRBV19, the J gene TRBJ1-3; no definite D call. Germline V gene data show CDR1 as LNHDA and CDR2 as SQIVND (reference sequence). Trimming stripped 11 bases from V and 5 bases from J, with 19 bases between. CDR3 size: 14 residues. In DNA form, the CDR3 reads TGTGCCTTCCCAGGAGCCCAGGAAAGAAACACCATATATTTT. Encoded protein: CAFPGAQERNTIYF.

The V call is TRBV19, the J call TRBJ1-2; 8 bases align to TRBD1. Germline V CDR1 and CDR2: LNHDA, SQIVND (reference sequence). The CDR3 runs to 15 residues. V gave up 1 base and J gave up 3 bases; unmatched junction bases: 4. The CDR3 reads CASSIVNRGDYGYTF. The CDR3, as DNA: TGTGCCAGTAGTATAGTAAACAGGGGGGACTATGGCTACACCTTC.

The sample holds one count of this clone. This chain links TRBV7-2 with TRBJ2-7; D perhaps matches TRBD1 (6 bases). The CDR3 has 18 residues. Trimming removed 5 bases from V and 6 bases from J, with 29 bases in between. CDR1 and CDR2 from the germline V gene are SGHTA and FQGNSA. CDR3 DNA sequence: TGTGCCAGCAGCCCCAACGGACCGGGGACAAACCATGAGGGCGAGCAGTACTTC. It is translated as CASSPNGPGTNHEGEQYF.

The CDR3 bases are TGTGCCAGCAGTGCCCGGGACCCTCCTTGGGTCACTGAAGCTTTCTTT. This codes for CASSARDPPWVTEAFF. The V and J genes are TRBV27 and TRBJ1-1; D possibly corresponds to TRBD1 (5 bases). Trimming shortened V by 5 bases and J by 4 bases, and 20 bases separated the two germline ends. This CDR3 region has 16 residues. CDR1 is MNHEY and CDR2 is SMNVEV in the germline V gene (reference sequence).

This clone was recorded only once. The chain uses TRBV6-5 and TRBJ1-2; D gene ambiguous. CDR1 is MNHEY and CDR2 is SVGAGI in the germline V gene. Trimming left V 0 bases short and J 6 bases short, with 17 bases between. The CDR3 is 16 residues long. CDR3 sequence: CASSYSIGDTPHGYTF. DNA of the CDR3: TGTGCCAGCAGTTACTCGATAGGAGACACCCCCCATGGCTACACCTTC.

The V call is TRBV7-9, the J call TRBJ2-7; a possible D gene is TRBD2 (5 bases). The V gene's germline CDR1 is SEHNR and CDR2 FQNEAQ (reference sequence). The length of the CDR3 is 17 residues. Trimming removed 7 bases from V and 5 bases from J, with 27 bases in between. The CDR3 reads CASTIAPFGKLIHEQYF. Written as DNA, the CDR3 is TGTGCCAGCACTATAGCTCCATTCGGGAAGTTAATCCACGAGCAGTACTTC.

The chain carries TRBV21-1 and TRBJ2-3; the table's D gene call, TRBD2, was not cross checked with the DNA. TRBV21-1 is described as a pseudogene. This CDR3 is built from 18 residues. The CDR3 protein is CASSKVALAGDGTDTQYF. CDR3 nucleotides: TGTGCCAGCAGCAAAGTAGCCCTAGCGGGAGACGGGACAGATACGCAGTATTTT.

This chain joins TRBV19 and TRBJ2-1, with 7 nucleotides matching TRBD1. The CDR3 loop spans 18 amino acids. With 5 bases clipped from V and 2 bases from J, the junction kept 15 bases outside the gene matches. Looked up from germline, CDR1 is LNHDA and CDR2 is SQIVND (reference sequence). CDR3 protein: CASSPLAPGTETYNEQFF. Here the CDR3 DNA reads TGTGCCAGTAGTCCCCTAGCCCCCGGGACAGAAACCTACAATGAGCAGTTCTTC.

The chain links TRBV19 to TRBJ1-5, with 11 bases that match TRBD1. The CDR3 extends over 17 amino acids. The V and J ends lost 6 bases and 11 bases, in that order; junction bases with no gene match: 18. Germline loops: CDR1 LNHDA, CDR2 SQIVND (reference sequence). CDR3 nucleotide sequence: TGTGCCAGTAGCACCCGGGGACAGGGGGGGACCGGCCGGTCCCAGCATTTT. Translating gives CASSTRGQGGTGRSQHF. The complete variable domain, with remaining parts taken from reference TRBV19 and TRBJ1-5, reads DGGITQSPKYLFRKEGQNVTLSCEQNLNHDAMYWYRQDPGQGLRLIYYSQIVNDFQKGDIAEGYSVSREKKESFPLTVTSAQKNPTAFYLCASSTRGQGGTGRSQHFGDGTRLSIL.

V is TRBV20-1 and J is TRBJ1-2, with D unresolved. The CDR3 is made up of 11 amino acids. V lost 3 bases to trimming and J lost 8 bases, with 10 bases between them. CDR1 DFQATT and CDR2 SNEGSKA come from the germline V gene (reference sequence). CDR3 loop: CSASGKEGYTF. The DNA of the CDR3 is TGCAGTGCTAGTGGCAAGGAGGGCTACACCTTC.

This clone was detected only a few times. This chain uses TRBV4-1 with TRBJ2-1; tentative D call: TRBD2 (6 bases). The CDR3 consists of 16 residues. CDR1 is MGHRA and CDR2 is YSYEKL in the germline V gene. V shed 2 bases and J shed 4 bases, with 15 bases lying between them. The CDR3 DNA is TGCGCCAGCAGCCAACGACGGAGCGGGCGTTACAATGAGCAGTTCTTC. This codes for CASSQRRSGRYNEQFF.

The gene calls are TRBV4-1 and TRBJ2-7; tentatively, D is TRBD1 (6 bases). Trimming stripped 1 base from V and 5 bases from J, with 21 bases between. Looked up from germline, CDR1 is MGHRA and CDR2 is YSYEKL. The CDR3 has 17 amino acids. For the CDR3, the DNA is TGCGCCAGCAGCCAAGCCCCCAGGCAGGGGAAAATCCACGAGCAGTACTTC. Translated: CASSQAPRQGKIHEQYF.